Presented here are 13 T cell receptor beta chains from one specimen sequenced in a study of T cells in Graves' hyperthyroidism and ophthalmopathy. Researchers amplified the TCR beta CDR3 regions from RNA transcripts. When the TCR CDR3 underwent first-round RT-PCR, the HTBI primer set was used. TCRdb ran MiXCR on the multiplex PCR reads and lists one entry per CDR3 protein. The sample consists of almost 500,000 distinct CDR3 sequences, approximately 22% of them appearing once. The material sequenced was blood. These TCRs come from a woman in her seventies with Graves' ophthalmopathy.

This clonotype has more than one count but fewer than ten. The CDR3 loop is CASSYGRGTGAFF. In DNA, the CDR3 is TGTGCCAGCAGTTACGGTAGGGGGACAGGCGCTTTCTTT. The V and J genes are TRBV6-2 or TRBV6-3 and TRBJ1-1, with 8 bases identical to TRBD1. Trimming took 2 bases from V and 11 from J; bases not matched to a gene: 7. CDR1 and CDR2 (germline): MNHEY, SVGEGT. The CDR3 is 13 amino acids.

This clonotype was seen ten or more times. The rearrangement joins TRBV18 to TRBJ2-1; TRBD1 might be the D (6 bases). The V and J ends lost 3 bases and 4 bases respectively, with 7 bases between them. In germline, CDR1 is KGHSH, CDR2 LQKENI. The CDR3 loop spans 13 amino acids. CDR3 nucleotides: TGTGCCAGCTCACCTGGACAGTACAATGAGCAGTTCTTC. Protein: CASSPGQYNEQFF.

The table lists this clonotype with a few counts. V gene TRBV28 combines with J gene TRBJ2-1; 7 bases fit TRBD1. V shed 4 bases, J shed 13 bases, and the junction held 10 bases outside the gene matches. Germline V gene lookup returns CDR1 MDHEN and CDR2 SYDVKM. The length of the CDR3 is 13 residues. The CDR3 coding sequence is TGTGCCAGCAGTTCAGGACAGGCCGCCCCCCAGTTCTTC. This codes for CASSSGQAAPQFF.

This clonotype was seen ten or more times. This rearrangement joins TRBV6-1 to TRBJ2-1; D gene unclear. Trimming pared 8 bases from V and 2 bases from J, leaving 10 bases between. The V gene's germline CDR1 is MNHNS and CDR2 SASEGT. CDR3 length: 13 residues. The CDR3: CASQRTTYNEQFF. The CDR3 nucleotides are TGTGCCAGCCAAAGAACGACCTACAATGAGCAGTTCTTC.

The rearrangement joins TRBV11-2 to TRBJ2-2, with 7 nucleotides matching TRBD1. The CDR3 runs to 14 residues. Germline V gives CDR1 SGHAT, CDR2 FQNNGV. The ends lost 3 bases at V and 8 bases at J; junction bases unmatched: 6. The CDR3 reads CASSLGQLMGELFF. The CDR3 DNA reads TGTGCCAGCAGCTTGGGACAGTTAATGGGGGAGCTGTTTTTT.

The chain joins TRBV29-1 to TRBJ1-5; D is ambiguous. From germline, CDR1 is SQVTM and CDR2 ANQGSEA. V was shortened by 0 bases and J by 3 bases, with 9 bases between the two germline ends. The CDR3 has 14 residues. CDR3 sequence (DNA): TGCAGCGTTGAAGAAGGACGGACCAATCAGCCCCAGCATTTT. Encoded protein: CSVEEGRTNQPQHF.

This chain joins TRBV5-5 and TRBJ2-5, with 10 bases matching TRBD1. Germline V gene lookup returns CDR1 SGHKS and CDR2 YYEKEE (reference sequence). The trim removed 4 bases at V and 1 base at J, leaving 16 bases unmatched. CDR3 length equals 19 residues. This CDR3 reads CASSRGQGTTPKFQETQYF. CDR3 bases: TGTGCCAGCAGCCGGGGACAGGGGACAACCCCGAAATTCCAAGAGACCCAGTACTTC.

The genes are TRBV11-2 and TRBJ1-1; D is unresolved. The CDR3 has 14 residues. Germline V lookup: CDR1 SGHAT, CDR2 FQNNGV. Trimming shortened V by 1 base and J by 7 bases, and 13 bases separated the two germline ends. CDR3 residues: CASSLAVRTVEAFF. CDR3 nucleotides: TGTGCCAGCAGCTTAGCGGTCCGAACAGTTGAAGCTTTCTTT. The whole variable domain, filled in from reference TRBV11-2 and TRBJ1-1, reads EAGVAQSPRYKIIEKRQSVAFWCNPISGHATLYWYQQILGQGPKLLIQFQNNGVVDDSQLPKDRFSAERLKGVDSTLKIQPAKLEDSAVYLCASSLAVRTVEAFFGQGTRLTVV.

The V call is TRBV11-1, the J call TRBJ2-1, with D perhaps TRBD2 (5 bases). This CDR3 has 17 residues. Deletions cut 4 bases from V and 1 base from J, with 17 bases between. Germline loops: CDR1 SGHAT, CDR2 FQDESV (reference sequence). CDR3 in DNA: TGTGCCAGCAGCTCCCGCCGGGATGTGGCGTCCTACAATGAGCAGTTCTTC. Its protein is CASSSRRDVASYNEQFF.

This clonotype came up many times. The CDR3 here is CSAREGSGDYNEQFF. The DNA of the CDR3 is TGCAGTGCTAGAGAGGGTAGCGGGGATTACAATGAGCAGTTCTTC. The chain uses TRBV20-1 and TRBJ2-1; 8 positions agree with TRBD2. Per the germline V gene, CDR1 is DFQATT and CDR2 is SNEGSKA (reference sequence). With 0 bases clipped from V and 4 bases from J, the junction kept 5 bases outside the gene matches. The CDR3 is made up of 15 amino acids.

This clonotype was seen ten or more times. This rearrangement joins TRBV12-3 or TRBV12-4 to TRBJ1-4; D uncertain. The CDR3 extends over 13 amino acids. Trimming pared 6 bases from V and 8 bases from J, leaving 13 bases between. CDR3 region: CASSEFTWEKLFF. DNA of the CDR3: TGTGCCAGCAGCGAATTTACGTGGGAAAAACTGTTTTTT.

This clonotype was found a few times. The chain combines TRBV3-1 with TRBJ2-7; 8 nucleotides align to TRBD2. Germline values: CDR1 LGHDT, CDR2 YNNKEL (reference sequence). The CDR3 has 17 amino acids. Trimming removed 7 bases from V and 6 bases from J; junction bases left unmatched: 20. CDR3 amino acids: CASTPPGREALRLEQYF. The CDR3, as DNA: TGTGCCAGCACCCCCCCCGGGCGGGAGGCCTTGCGGCTCGAGCAGTACTTC.

This clonotype was counted ten times or more. V is TRBV12-3 or TRBV12-4 and J is TRBJ1-2; D is possibly TRBD1 (6 bases). The V gene lost 3 bases and the J gene lost 8 bases, with 13 bases spanning the gap. The CDR3 has 13 residues. The CDR3: CASSLSGAGGYTF. The DNA for the CDR3 is TGTGCCAGCAGTTTGTCGGGGGCGGGAGGCTACACCTTC.